The sample holds many counts of the clone carrying this TCR beta chain. Its antigen is not identified. The data were obtained in a study of T cell repertoires in cytomegalovirus infection. Turning to the study itself: Well-studied HLA-B-restricted CMV epitopes were used in the study alongside recently identified HLA-C-restricted ones.

V gave up 0 bases and J gave up 3 bases, with 12 bases separating them. CDR1 and CDR2 from the germline V gene are SGHAT and FQNNGV. This CDR3 has 16 amino acids. Using its own MiXCR run on the reads, TCRdb lists one record per CDR3 protein. The sample lists 100,000 to 150,000 distinct CDR3 sequences, 30% to 40% occurring once. This chain connects TRBV11-2 to TRBJ2-4; possibly TRBD2 for D (6 bases). The source of this sequence is a human donor in good health (CMV status not recorded). Some clones in this sample may be carry-over from other donors' samples. The source material was CD8+ T cells from cultured PBMCs, sampled from culture after CMV antigen stimulation. The CDR3 coding sequence is TGTGCCAGCAGCTTAGACGGTCTGGGAGGCAAAAACATTCAGTACTTC. Residues: CASSLDGLGGKNIQYF.